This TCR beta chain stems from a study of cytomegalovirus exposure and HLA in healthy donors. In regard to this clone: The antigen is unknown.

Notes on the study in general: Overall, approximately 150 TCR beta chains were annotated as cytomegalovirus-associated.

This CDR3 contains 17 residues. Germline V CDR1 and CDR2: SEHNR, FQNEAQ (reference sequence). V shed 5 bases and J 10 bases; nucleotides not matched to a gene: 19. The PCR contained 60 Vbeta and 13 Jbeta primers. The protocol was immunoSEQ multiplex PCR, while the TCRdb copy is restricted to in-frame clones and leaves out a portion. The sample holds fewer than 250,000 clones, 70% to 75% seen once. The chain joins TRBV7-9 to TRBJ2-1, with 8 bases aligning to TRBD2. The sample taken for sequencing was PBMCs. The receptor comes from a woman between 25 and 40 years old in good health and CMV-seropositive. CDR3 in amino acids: CASSPRGLAPGAVEQFF. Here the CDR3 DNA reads TGTGCCAGCAGCCCCAGAGGACTAGCCCCGGGGGCGGTGGAGCAGTTCTTC.